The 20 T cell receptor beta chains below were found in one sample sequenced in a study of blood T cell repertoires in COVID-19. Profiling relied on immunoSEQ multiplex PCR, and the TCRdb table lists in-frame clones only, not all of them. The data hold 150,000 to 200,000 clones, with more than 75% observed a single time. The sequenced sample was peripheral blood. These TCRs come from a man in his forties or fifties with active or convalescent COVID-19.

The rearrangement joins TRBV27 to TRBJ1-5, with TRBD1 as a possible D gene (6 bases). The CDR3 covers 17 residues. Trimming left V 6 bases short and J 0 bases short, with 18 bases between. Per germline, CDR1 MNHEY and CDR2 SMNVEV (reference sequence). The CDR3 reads CASSPILAGVSNQPQHF. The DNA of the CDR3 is TGTGCCAGCAGCCCCATTTTGGCAGGGGTTAGCAATCAGCCCCAGCATTTT.

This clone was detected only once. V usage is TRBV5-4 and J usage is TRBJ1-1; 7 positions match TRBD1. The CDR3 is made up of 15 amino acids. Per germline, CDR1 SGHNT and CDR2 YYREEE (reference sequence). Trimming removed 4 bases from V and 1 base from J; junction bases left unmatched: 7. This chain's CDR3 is CASSNRQGRNTEAFF. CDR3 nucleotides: TGTGCCAGCAGCAATAGACAGGGAAGGAACACTGAAGCTTTCTTT.

The chain's CDR3 is CSASSNGYTF. CDR3 nucleotide sequence: TGCAGTGCTAGTTCCAATGGCTACACCTTC. V usage is TRBV20-1 and J usage is TRBJ1-2; no clear D. CDR3 length equals 10 residues. CDR1 DFQATT and CDR2 SNEGSKA come from the germline V gene (reference sequence). V lost 3 bases and J lost 6, with 5 bases in between.

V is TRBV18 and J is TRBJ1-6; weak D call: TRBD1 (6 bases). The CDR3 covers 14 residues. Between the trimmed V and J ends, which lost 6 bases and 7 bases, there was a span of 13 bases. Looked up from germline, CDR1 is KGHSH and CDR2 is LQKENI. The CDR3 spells CASSTGWDNSPLHF. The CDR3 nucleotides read TGTGCCAGCTCGACAGGTTGGGACAATTCACCCCTCCACTTT. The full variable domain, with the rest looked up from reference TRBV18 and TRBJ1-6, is NAGVMQNPRHLVRRRGQEARLRCSPMKGHSHVYWYRQLPEEGLKFMVYLQKENIIDESGMPKERFSAEFPKEGPSILRIQQVVRGDSAAYFCASSTGWDNSPLHFGNGTRLTVT.

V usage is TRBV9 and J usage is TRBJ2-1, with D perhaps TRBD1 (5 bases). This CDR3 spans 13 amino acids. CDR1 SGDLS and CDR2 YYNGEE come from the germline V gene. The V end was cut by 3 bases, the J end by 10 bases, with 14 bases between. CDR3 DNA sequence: TGTGCCAGCAGCGGATCGAGGTGGGGCGAGCAGTTCTTC. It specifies CASSGSRWGEQFF.

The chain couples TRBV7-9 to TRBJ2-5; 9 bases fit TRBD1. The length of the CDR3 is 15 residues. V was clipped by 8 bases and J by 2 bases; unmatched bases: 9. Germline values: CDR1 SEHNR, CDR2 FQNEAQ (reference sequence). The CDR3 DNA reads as TGTGCCAGCGGACGGTTGGGACAGGGTCAAGAGACCCAGTACTTC. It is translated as CASGRLGQGQETQYF.

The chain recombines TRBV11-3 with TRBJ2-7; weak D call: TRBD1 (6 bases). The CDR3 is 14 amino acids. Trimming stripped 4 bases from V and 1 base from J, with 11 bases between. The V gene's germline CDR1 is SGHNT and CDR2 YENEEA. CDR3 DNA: TGTGCCAGCAGCTCCCAGACAGGATCCTACGAGCAGTACTTC. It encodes CASSSQTGSYEQYF. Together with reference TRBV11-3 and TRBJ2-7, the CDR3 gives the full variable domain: EAGVVQSPRYKIIEKKQPVAFWCNPISGHNTLYWYLQNLGQGPELLIRYENEEAVDDSQLPKDRFSAERLKGVDSTLKIQPAELGDSAVYLCASSSQTGSYEQYFGPGTRLTVT.

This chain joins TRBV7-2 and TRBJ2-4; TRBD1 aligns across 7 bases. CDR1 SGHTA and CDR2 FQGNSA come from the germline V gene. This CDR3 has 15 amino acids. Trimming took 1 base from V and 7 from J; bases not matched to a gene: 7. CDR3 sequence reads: CASSLEVGGLNIQYF. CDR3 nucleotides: TGTGCCAGCAGCTTAGAAGTAGGGGGCCTCAACATTCAGTACTTC.

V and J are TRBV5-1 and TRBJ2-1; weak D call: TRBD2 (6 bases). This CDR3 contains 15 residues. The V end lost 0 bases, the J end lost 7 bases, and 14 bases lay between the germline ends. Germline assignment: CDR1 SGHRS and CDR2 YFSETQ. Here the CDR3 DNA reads TGCGCCAGCAGCTTGGGGGAGCGGGCATGGAATGAGCAGTTCTTC. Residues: CASSLGERAWNEQFF.

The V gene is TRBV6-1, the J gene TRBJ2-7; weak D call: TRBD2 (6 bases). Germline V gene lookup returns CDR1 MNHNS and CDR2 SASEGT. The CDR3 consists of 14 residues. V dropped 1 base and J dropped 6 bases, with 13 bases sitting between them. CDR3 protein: CASSEEGLLGEQYF. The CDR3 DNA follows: TGTGCCAGCAGTGAAGAGGGACTCTTGGGCGAGCAGTACTTC.

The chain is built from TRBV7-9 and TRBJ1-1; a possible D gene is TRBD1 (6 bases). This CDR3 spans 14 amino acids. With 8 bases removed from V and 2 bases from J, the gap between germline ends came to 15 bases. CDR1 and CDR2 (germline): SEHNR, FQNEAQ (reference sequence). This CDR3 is CASREAGTNTEAFF. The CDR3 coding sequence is TGTGCCAGCCGGGAGGCGGGGACAAACACTGAAGCTTTCTTT.

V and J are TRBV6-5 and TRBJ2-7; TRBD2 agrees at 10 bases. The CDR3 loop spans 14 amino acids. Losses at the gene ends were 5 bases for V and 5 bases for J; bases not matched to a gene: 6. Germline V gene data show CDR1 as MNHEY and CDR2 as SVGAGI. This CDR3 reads CASSRASGSHEQYF. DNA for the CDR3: TGTGCCAGCAGTCGAGCTAGCGGGAGCCACGAGCAGTACTTC.

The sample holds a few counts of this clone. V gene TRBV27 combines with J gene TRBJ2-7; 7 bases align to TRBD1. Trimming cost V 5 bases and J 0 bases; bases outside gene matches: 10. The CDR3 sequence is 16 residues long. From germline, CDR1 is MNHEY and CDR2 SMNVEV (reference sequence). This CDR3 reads CASSGSTGQSSYEQYF. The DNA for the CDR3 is TGTGCCAGCAGTGGCTCGACGGGACAGAGCTCCTACGAGCAGTACTTC.

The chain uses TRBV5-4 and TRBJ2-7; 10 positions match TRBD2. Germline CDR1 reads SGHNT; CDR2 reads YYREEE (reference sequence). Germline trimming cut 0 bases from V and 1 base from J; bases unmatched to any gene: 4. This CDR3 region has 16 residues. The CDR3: CASSLGSSGGSYEQYF. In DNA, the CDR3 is TGTGCCAGCAGCTTGGGTTCTAGCGGGGGTTCCTACGAGCAGTACTTC. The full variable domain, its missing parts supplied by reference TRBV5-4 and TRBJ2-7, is ETGVTQSPTHLIKTRGQQVTLRCSSQSGHNTVSWYQQALGQGPQFIFQYYREEENGRGNFPPRFSGLQFPNYSSELNVNALELDDSALYLCASSLGSSGGSYEQYFGPGTRLTVT.

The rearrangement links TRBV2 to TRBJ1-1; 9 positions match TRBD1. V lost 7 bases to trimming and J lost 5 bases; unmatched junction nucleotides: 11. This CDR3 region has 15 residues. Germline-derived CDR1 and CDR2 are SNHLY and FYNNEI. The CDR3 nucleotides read TGTGCCAGCATTACGGACAGGGGACTCCGAACTGAAGCTTTCTTT. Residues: CASITDRGLRTEAFF.

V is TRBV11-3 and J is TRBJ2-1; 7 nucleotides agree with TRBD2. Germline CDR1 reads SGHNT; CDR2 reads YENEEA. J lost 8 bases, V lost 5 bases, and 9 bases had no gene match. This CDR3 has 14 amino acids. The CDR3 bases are TGTGCCAGCAGCGCTAGGCGGGAGTCGGATGAGCAGTTCTTC. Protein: CASSARRESDEQFF.

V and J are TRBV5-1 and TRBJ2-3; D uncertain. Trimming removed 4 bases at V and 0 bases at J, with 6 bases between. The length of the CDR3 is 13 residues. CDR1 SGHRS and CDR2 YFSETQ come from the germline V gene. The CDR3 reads CASSTGSTDTQYF. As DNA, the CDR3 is TGCGCCAGCAGCACCGGTAGCACAGATACGCAGTATTTT.

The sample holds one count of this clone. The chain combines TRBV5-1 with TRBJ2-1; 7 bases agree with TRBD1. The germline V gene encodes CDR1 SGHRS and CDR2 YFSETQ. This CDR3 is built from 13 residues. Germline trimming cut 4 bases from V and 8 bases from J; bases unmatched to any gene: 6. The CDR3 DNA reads TGCGCCAGCAGCCCGCAAGGGGGCTATGAGCAGTTCTTC. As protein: CASSPQGGYEQFF.

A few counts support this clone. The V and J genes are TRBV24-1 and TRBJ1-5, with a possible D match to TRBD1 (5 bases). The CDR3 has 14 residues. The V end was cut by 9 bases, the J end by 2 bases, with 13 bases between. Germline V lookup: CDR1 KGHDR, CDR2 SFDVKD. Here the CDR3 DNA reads TGTGCCACCGCCGATAGGGGCGGCAATCAGCCCCAGCATTTT. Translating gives CATADRGGNQPQHF.

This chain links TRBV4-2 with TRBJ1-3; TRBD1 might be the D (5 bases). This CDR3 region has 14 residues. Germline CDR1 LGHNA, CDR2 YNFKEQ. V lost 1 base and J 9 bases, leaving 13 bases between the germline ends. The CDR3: CASSQGGAEGTIYF. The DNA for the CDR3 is TGTGCCAGCAGCCAAGGAGGGGCGGAGGGCACCATATATTTT.